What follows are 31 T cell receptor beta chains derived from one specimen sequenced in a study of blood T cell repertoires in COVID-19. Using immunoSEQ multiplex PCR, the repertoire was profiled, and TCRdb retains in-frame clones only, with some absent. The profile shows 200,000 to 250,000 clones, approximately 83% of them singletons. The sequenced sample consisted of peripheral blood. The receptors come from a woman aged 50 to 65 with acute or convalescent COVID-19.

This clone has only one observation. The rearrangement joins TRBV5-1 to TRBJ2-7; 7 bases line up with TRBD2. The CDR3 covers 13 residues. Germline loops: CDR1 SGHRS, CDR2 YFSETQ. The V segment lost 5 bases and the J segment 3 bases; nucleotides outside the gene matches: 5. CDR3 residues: CASRIERDYEQYF. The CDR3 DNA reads TGCGCCAGCAGGATCGAGCGGGACTACGAGCAGTACTTC.

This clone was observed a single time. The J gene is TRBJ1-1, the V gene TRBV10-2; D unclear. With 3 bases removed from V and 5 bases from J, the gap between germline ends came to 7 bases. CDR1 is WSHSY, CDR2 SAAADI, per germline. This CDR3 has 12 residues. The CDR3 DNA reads TGCGCCAGCAGTGATTCACGGACTGAAGCTTTCTTT. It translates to CASSDSRTEAFF.

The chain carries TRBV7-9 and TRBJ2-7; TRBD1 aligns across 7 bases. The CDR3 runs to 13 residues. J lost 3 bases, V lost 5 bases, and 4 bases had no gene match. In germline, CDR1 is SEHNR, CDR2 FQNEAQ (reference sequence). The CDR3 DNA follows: TGTGCCAGCAGCCAAGGGACAGACTACGAGCAGTACTTC. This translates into CASSQGTDYEQYF.

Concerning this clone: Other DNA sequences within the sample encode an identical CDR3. The CDR3 here is CASSSTVSGNTIYF. CDR3 bases: TGTGCCAGCAGCTCTACCGTATCCGGAAACACCATATATTTT. J is TRBJ1-3 and V is TRBV6-5; unclear D gene. Trimming took 6 bases from V and 4 from J, leaving 13 bases between them. CDR1 is MNHEY, CDR2 SVGAGI, per germline. This CDR3 has 14 residues.

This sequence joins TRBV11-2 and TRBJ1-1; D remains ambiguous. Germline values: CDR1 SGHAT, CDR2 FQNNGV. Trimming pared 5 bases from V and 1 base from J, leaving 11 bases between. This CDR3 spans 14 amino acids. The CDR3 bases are TGTGCCAGCAGCCCCGCGCTTGGGAACACTGAAGCTTTCTTT. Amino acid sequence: CASSPALGNTEAFF.

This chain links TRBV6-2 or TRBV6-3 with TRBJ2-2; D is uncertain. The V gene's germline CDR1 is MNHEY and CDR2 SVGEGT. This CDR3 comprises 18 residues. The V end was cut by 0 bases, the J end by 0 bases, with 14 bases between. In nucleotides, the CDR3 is TGTGCCAGCAGTTACTCGGTGGTTTTCAGTACGAACACCGGGGAGCTGTTTTTT. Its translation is CASSYSVVFSTNTGELFF.

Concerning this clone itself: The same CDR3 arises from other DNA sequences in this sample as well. The DNA for the CDR3 is TGTGCCAGCAGTCTCTCGGGGTACGAGCAGTACTTC. Protein product: CASSLSGYEQYF. The gene calls are TRBV7-9 and TRBJ2-7; the D gene is possibly TRBD2 (5 bases). V shed 6 bases and J shed 4 bases, with 10 bases lying between them. Germline CDR1 reads SEHNR; CDR2 reads FQNEAQ (reference sequence). This CDR3 has 12 amino acids.

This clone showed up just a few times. This CDR3 is CASSSGTAVGNTIYF. As DNA, the CDR3 is TGTGCCAGCAGCTCGGGGACAGCAGTAGGAAACACCATATATTTT. V and J are TRBV5-4 and TRBJ1-3; TRBD1 matches 7 bases. The CDR3 loop spans 15 amino acids. The germline V gene encodes CDR1 SGHNT and CDR2 YYREEE (reference sequence). Unmatched junction bases numbered 7, after V lost 3 bases and J lost 4 bases.

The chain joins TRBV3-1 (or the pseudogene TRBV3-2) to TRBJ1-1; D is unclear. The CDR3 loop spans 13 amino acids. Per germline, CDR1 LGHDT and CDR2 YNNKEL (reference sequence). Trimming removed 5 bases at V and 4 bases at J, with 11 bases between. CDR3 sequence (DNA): TGTGCCAGCAGCTCAACGGGGATCACTGAAGCTTTCTTT. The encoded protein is CASSSTGITEAFF.

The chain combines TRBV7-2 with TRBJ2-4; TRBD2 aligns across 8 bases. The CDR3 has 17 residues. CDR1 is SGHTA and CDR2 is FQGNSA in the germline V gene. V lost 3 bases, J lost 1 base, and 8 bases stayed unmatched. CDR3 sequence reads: CASSLSFGGGAKNIQYF. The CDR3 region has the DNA TGTGCCAGCAGCTTGAGTTTCGGCGGGGGGGCCAAAAACATTCAGTACTTC.

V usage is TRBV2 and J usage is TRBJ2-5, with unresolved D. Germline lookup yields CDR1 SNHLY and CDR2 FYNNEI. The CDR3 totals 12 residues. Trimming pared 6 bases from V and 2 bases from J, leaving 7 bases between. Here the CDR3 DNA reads TGTGCCAGCAGACTGGAGCAAGAGACCCAGTACTTC. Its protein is CASRLEQETQYF.

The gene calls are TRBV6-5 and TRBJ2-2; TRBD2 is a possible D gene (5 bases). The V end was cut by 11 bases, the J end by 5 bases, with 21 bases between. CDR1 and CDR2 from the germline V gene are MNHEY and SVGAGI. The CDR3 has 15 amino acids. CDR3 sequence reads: CASAPGGSGTGELFF. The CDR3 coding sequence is TGTGCCTCCGCCCCCGGAGGCAGTGGGACCGGGGAGCTGTTTTTT.

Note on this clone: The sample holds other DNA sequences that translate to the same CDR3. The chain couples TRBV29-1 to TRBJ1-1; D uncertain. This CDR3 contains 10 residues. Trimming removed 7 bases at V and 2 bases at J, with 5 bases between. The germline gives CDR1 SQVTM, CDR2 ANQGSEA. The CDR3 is CSGRNTEAFF. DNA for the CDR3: TGCAGCGGGAGAAACACTGAAGCTTTCTTT.

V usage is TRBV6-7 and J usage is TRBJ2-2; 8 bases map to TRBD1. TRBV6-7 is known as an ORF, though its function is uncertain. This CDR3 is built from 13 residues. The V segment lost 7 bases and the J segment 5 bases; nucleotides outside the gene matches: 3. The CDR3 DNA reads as TGTGCCAGCACAGGGGGCGAGACCGGGGAGCTGTTTTTT. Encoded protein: CASTGGETGELFF.

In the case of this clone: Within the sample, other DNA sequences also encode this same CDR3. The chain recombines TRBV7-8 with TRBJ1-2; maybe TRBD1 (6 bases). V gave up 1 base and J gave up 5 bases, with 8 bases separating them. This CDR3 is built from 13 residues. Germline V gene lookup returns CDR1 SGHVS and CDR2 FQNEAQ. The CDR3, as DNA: TGTGCCAGCAGCTTAGACAGGGAGTATGGCTACACCTTC. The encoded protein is CASSLDREYGYTF.

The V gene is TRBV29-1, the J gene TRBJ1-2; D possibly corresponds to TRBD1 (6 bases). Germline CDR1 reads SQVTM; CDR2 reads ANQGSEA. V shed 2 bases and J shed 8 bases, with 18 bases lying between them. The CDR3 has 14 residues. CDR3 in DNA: TGCAGCGTTGAATCGACTTTACAGGGTGGCGGCTACACCTTC. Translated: CSVESTLQGGGYTF.

The CDR3 bases are TGTGCCAGCAGCCCCATTTCGGGGGGGACTAACTATGGCTACACCTTC. Residues: CASSPISGGTNYGYTF. This chain connects TRBV9 to TRBJ1-2; tentatively, D is TRBD1 (5 bases). V lost 4 bases, J lost 0 bases, and 16 bases lay in between. Germline CDR1 SGDLS, CDR2 YYNGEE. This CDR3 region has 16 residues.

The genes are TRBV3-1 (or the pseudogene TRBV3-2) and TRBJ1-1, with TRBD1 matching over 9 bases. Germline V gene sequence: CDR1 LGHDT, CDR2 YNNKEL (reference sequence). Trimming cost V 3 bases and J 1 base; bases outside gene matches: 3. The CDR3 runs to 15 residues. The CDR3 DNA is TGTGCCAGCAGCCATTCGGGACAGGGGAACACTGAAGCTTTCTTT. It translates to CASSHSGQGNTEAFF.

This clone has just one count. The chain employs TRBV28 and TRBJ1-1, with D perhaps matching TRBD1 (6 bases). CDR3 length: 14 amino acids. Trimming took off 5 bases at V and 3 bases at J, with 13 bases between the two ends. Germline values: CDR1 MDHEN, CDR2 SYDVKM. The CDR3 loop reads CASSTTGSDTEAFF. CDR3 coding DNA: TGTGCCAGCAGTACGACAGGATCGGACACTGAAGCTTTCTTT.

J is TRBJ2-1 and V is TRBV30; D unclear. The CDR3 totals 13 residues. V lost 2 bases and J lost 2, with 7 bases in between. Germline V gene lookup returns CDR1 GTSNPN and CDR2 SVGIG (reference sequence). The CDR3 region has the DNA TGTGCCTGGAGTCCTAGAACCTACAATGAGCAGTTCTTC. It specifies CAWSPRTYNEQFF.

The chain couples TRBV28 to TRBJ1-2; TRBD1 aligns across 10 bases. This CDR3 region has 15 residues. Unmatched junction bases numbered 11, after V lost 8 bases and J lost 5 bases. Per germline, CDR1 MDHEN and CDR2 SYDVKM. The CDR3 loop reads CASGPGTGVLYGYTF. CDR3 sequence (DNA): TGTGCCAGCGGTCCCGGGACAGGGGTTTTATATGGCTACACCTTC.

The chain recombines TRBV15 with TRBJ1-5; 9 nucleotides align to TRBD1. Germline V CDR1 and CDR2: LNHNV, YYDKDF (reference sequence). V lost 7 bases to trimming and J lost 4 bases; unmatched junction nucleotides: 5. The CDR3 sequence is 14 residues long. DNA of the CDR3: TGTGCCACCAAGGGACAGGGCGGAAATCAGCCCCAGCATTTT. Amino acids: CATKGQGGNQPQHF.

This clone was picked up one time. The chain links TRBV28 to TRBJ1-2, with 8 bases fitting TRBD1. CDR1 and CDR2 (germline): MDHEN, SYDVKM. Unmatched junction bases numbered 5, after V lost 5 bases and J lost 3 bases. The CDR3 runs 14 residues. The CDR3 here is CASSGRQGHYGYTF. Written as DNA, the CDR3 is TGTGCCAGCAGTGGAAGACAGGGGCACTATGGCTACACCTTC.

CDR3 bases: TGTGCCAGCAGCGTACTAGCGGGAGGGCCTTACGAGCAGTACTTC. It specifies CASSVLAGGPYEQYF. The J gene is TRBJ2-7, the V gene TRBV7-2, with 13 nucleotides matching TRBD2. J lost 4 bases, V lost 5 bases, and 5 bases had no gene match. CDR3 length equals 15 residues. Per germline, CDR1 SGHTA and CDR2 FQGNSA.

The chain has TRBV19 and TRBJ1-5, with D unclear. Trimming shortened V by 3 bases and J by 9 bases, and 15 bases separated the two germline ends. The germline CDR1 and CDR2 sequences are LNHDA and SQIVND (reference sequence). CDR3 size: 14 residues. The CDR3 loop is CASSMRGEEAPQHF. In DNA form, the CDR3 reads TGTGCCAGTAGTATGCGTGGGGAGGAAGCGCCCCAGCATTTT.

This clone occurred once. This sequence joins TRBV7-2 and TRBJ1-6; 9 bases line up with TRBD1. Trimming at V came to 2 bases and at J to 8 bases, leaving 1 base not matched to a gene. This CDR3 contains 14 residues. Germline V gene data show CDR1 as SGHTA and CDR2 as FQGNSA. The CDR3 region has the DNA TGTGCCAGCAGCTTAACAGGGGGCTATTCACCCCTCCACTTT. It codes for CASSLTGGYSPLHF.

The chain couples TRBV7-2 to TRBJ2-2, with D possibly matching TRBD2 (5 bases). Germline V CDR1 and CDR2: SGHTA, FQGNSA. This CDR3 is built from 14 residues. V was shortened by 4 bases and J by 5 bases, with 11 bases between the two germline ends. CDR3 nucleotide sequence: TGTGCCAGCAGCTCTCGGGGAGTGACCGGGGAGCTGTTTTTT. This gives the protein CASSSRGVTGELFF.

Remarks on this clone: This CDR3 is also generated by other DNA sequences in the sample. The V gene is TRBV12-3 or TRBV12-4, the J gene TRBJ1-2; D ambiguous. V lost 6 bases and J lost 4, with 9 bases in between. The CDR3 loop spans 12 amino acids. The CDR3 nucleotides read TGTGCCAGCAGCCCCGGGTCCTATGGCTACACCTTC. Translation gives CASSPGSYGYTF.

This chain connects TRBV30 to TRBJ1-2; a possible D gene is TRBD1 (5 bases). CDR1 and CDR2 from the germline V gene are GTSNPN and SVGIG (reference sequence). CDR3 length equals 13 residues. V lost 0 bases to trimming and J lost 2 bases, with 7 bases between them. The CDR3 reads CAWSVGVNYGYTF. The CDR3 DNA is TGTGCCTGGAGTGTAGGGGTGAACTATGGCTACACCTTC. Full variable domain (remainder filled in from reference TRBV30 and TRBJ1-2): SQTIHQWPATLVQPVGSPLSLECTVEGTSNPNLYWYRQAAGRGLQLLFYSVGIGQISSEVPQNLSASRPQDRQFILSSKKLLLSDSGFYLCAWSVGVNYGYTFGSGTRLTVV.

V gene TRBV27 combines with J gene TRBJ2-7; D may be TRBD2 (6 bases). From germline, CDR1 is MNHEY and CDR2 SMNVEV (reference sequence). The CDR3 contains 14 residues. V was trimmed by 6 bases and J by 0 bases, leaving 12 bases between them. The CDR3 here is CASRGTGSSYEQYF. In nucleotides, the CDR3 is TGTGCCAGCAGAGGGACTGGAAGCTCCTACGAGCAGTACTTC.

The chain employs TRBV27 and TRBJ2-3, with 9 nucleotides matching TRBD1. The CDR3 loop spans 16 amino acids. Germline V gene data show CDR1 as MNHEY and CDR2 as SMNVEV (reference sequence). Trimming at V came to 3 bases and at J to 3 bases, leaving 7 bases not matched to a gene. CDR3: CASSFIGDRVTDTQYF. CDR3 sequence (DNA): TGTGCCAGCAGTTTCATTGGGGACAGGGTGACAGATACGCAGTATTTT.